The clone carrying this T cell receptor (beta chain) was counted a few times. The germline V gene has CDR1 SGHRS and CDR2 YFSETQ. V lost 4 bases and J lost 7; bases outside the gene matches: 8. This CDR3 is built from 16 residues. This specimen comes from a study of T cells after yellow fever vaccination. TCRdb ran MiXCR on the 5' RACE reads and lists one entry per CDR3 protein. This table holds 500,000 to 650,000 distinct CDR3 sequences, about 13% found once. J is TRBJ2-2 and V is TRBV5-1, with 12 bases fitting TRBD2. Source: PBMCs, taken on the day of the yellow fever booster vaccination. The origin of this receptor is a man aged 25-45 years who received the YFV17D yellow fever vaccine. The CDR3 coding sequence is TGCGCCAGCAGCGATGGACTAGCGGGAAGTATCGGGGAGCTGTTTTTT. Translating gives CASSDGLAGSIGELFF. The complete variable domain, with remaining parts taken from reference TRBV5-1 and TRBJ2-2, reads KAGVTQTPRYLIKTRGQQVTLSCSPISGHRSVSWYQQTPGQGLQFLFEYFSETQRNKGNFPGRFSGRQFSNSRSEMNVSTLELGDSALYLCASSDGLAGSIGELFFGEGSRLTVL.